This T cell receptor beta chain emerged from a study of shared clonotypes between healthy human individuals (dated by TCRdb to between 2020 and 2021). Notes on the research overall: A couple of women and three men aged 18 to 49 years were included in the cohort. Per donor, three plates each were used for CD4 naive and CD4 memory, two for CD8 naive, and one for CD8 memory. To estimate repertoire size and how much clonotypes are shared between individuals, the study performed deep sequencing of blood TCR repertoires from about five healthy adults. Different laboratories and diverse techniques were used to prepare libraries and sequence TCR repertoires, to increase sequencing depth and limit assay-specific biases. Between about 0.8 and 9 billion PBMCs per donor were obtained by leukapheresis. General conclusions and limits of the study: When a handful of donors were compared, the shared fraction of clonotypes was around 5% for naive CD4, less than 4% for naive CD8, about 2.4% for memory CD4, and 0.35% to 0.4% for memory CD8. Incomplete sequencing was indicated by rarefaction of sorted-subset datasets, despite the large sequencing depth. Because the study included only a small number of donors, the genetic and exposure-history diversity represented was limited. Compared with non-shared clonotypes, clonotypes shared by all four sorted-subset donors had higher generation probabilities. Sampling was limited to blood, and TCR repertoires in tissue likely differ from TCR repertoires in blood. Based on pairwise subsampling, the degree of clonotype sharing among donors was expected to be affected by sequencing depth. Estimated clonotype richness was generally larger for naive than for memory subsets.

Inclusive of the bounding cysteine and phenylalanine, the CDR3 is 12 residues long. Solely the CDR3 DNA is kept, with 36 bases framed from the first base. In the germline V gene, CDR1 corresponds to MNHEY and CDR2 to SVGAGI. V and J lose 6 bases and 6 bases, and a span of 12 bases separates them. Healthy HIV-negative adults with no recently reported acute infections or vaccinations were included as donors. Every donor was a Caucasian adult residing in Nashville, Tennessee, USA. CD4+ T cells were enriched by magnetic negative selection; naive cells were then positively selected on CD45RA, and the negative fraction formed the memory subset. After blood collection by leukapheresis, PBMCs were isolated using Ficoll-Histopaque density gradient centrifugation and then cryopreserved in the vapor phase of liquid nitrogen. Analytical flow cytometry was used to check the purity and quantity of each magnetically sorted T cell population. From each sorted fraction, genomic DNA was isolated and quantified by UV absorbance on a Nanodrop 2000c.

Using the deep immunoSEQ assay, multiplex PCR amplified TCR CDR3 regions from genomic DNA. Genomic DNA extracted from each cell subset was distributed evenly over all wells of several immunoSEQ 96-well plates, and each plate served as one replicate. For sorted subsets, around 200 ng genomic DNA, equal to tens of thousands of T cell genomes, was loaded into each replicate PCR. Purified libraries were quantified with a Qubit 3.0 fluorometer, sized on a Bioanalyzer 2100, and re-quantified with the KAPA Library Quantification kit. Every immunoSEQ 96-well plate was sequenced on a dedicated single-read 150-cycle Illumina NextSeq 550 flow cell. The original methods were these. Because the immunoSEQ output held only junctional sequences and lacked quality scores, the filtering could not match the filtering applied to full-length reads. Sequences were annotated with PyIR, a Python wrapper for IgBLAST v1.9, using IMGT germline references to assign V/J genes and CDR3. Reads were removed for weak V/J assignments (E-value above 1e-6), missing CDR3, stop codons, out-of-frame junctions, or ambiguous translated residues. A V3J clonotype was defined by an identical inferred V gene, J gene, and CDR3 amino acid sequence. Percentage overlap between repertoires was computed as shared unique clonotypes divided by the size of the smaller repertoire. Richness of each repertoire was evaluated using RTK rarefaction, the Chao1 estimator, and Recon v2.1 estimates of unobserved clonotypes. For all TCRbeta clonotypes obtained by the gDNA method from several donors, generation probabilities were computed with OLGA. The table was pulled from immuneACCESS by TCRdb, which kept in-frame rearrangements only. Such tables lose some clones; where checked, under half of the loss comes from unresolved V genes, and the rest has no known cause. That table furnishes V, J and clone size, whereas the DNA furnished D and trimming. The sample includes more than 2,000,000 clones, with approximately 92% observed a single time. Of the sample, under 0.15% falls within the top ten clones.

This clone was seen only a few times. The antigen this receptor binds is unknown. The sample holds no much larger clone one base away, and base qualities are not on file. The specimen was naive CD4+ T cells sorted from blood. This specimen's cell subset or site label, interpreted: CD45RA+ positively selected. The origin of this receptor is a man between 18 and 29 years old in good health. The sequence links TRBV6-5 to TRBJ2-7, with no D gene named confidently. The CDR3 is CASSRVPSEQYF. The DNA sequence follows: TGTGCCAGCAGCAGAGTCCCATCCGAGCAGTACTTC.